This T cell receptor beta chain was obtained from a study of shared clonotypes between healthy human individuals. General study findings and limits: Only blood was sampled, and tissue TCR repertoires likely differ from blood ones.

The repertoire was sequenced with immunoSEQ multiplex PCR; TCRdb's copy has only in-frame clones and lacks some. Among about half a million clones listed, 79% were seen once. Unsorted samples relied on about 90 million PBMCs, which served as the source of genomic DNA. This clone was observed once. Its antigen is undetermined. The trim removed 3 bases at V and 1 base at J, leaving 12 bases unmatched. Germline assignment: CDR1 SGHRS and CDR2 YFSETQ. There are 19 residues in the CDR3. Sequenced: PBMCs. This receptor was identified in a woman aged 40 to 55 in good health. Some clones in this sample may be carry-over from other donors' samples. V is TRBV5-1 and J is TRBJ2-4, with 11 bases identical to TRBD2. The CDR3 nucleotides are TGCGCCAGCAGCTACGCGACTAGCGGGACACAGGGGGCCAAAAACATTCAGTACTTC. Its protein product is CASSYATSGTQGAKNIQYF.